This is a list of T cell receptor beta chains from one sample in a study of blood T cell repertoires in COVID-19. The assay was immunoSEQ multiplex PCR, and TCRdb's table has in-frame clones only and misses some. The sample includes over 110,000 clones, 80% to 90% seen only once; the top ten take about 11%. The sequencing sample was made of PBMCs or T cells enriched from blood (not recorded which). Source of these receptors: a man aged 55 to 70 who had recovered from COVID-19. The CDR3 runs from the conserved cysteine through the conserved F or W. The D gene is left open where the match is weak. Not all rows give a size; the values are once, few, many and, for expanded clones, a class.

>TRBJ1-4|TRBV19|17|.|.
TGTGCCAGTAGTATGGGGCGTCGACAGGCAACTAATGAAAAACTGTTTTTT
CASSMGRRQATNEKLFF
>TRBJ1-5|TRBV6-5|14|TRBD1|once
TGTGCCAGCAGCCACAGGGGGAGCAATCAGCCCCAGCATTTT
CASSHRGSNQPQHF
>TRBJ1-3|TRBV19|15|.|few
TGTGCCAGTAGTATCATCGGGGGAGGAGGAAACACCATATATTTT
CASSIIGGGGNTIYF
>TRBJ1-1|TRBV10-3|13|.|.
TGTGCCACCCTGGGAGGGATGAACACTGAAGCTTTCTTT
CATLGGMNTEAFF
>TRBJ1-1|TRBV4-1|16|TRBD1|once
TGCGCCAGCAGCCAAGACGAAGGGGGCGGGAACACTGAAGCTTTCTTT
CASSQDEGGGNTEAFF
>TRBJ2-2|TRBV28|18|TRBD2|once
TGTGCCAGCAGACCCAACCTTAGCGGGAAAATGAACACCGGGGAGCTGTTTTTT
CASRPNLSGKMNTGELFF
>TRBJ2-5|TRBV18|16|TRBD2|.
TGTGCCAGCTCACCGGGACTAGCGGGGGAACAGGGGACCCAGTACTTC
CASSPGLAGEQGTQYF
>TRBJ2-7|TRBV7-3|13|.|.
TGTGCCAGCAGCTTGTATAAGTCGGTGGAGCAGTACTTC
CASSLYKSVEQYF
>TRBJ2-2|TRBV19|14|.|.
TGTGCCAGTAGTATAGCCCTGAACACCGGGGAGCTGTTTTTT
CASSIALNTGELFF
>TRBJ2-2|TRBV5-1|14|TRBD1|.
TGCGCCAGTGACAGGGAAGTTATCACCGGGGAGCTGTTTTTT
CASDREVITGELFF
>TRBJ1-2|TRBV27|14|.|.
TGTGCCAGCAGTCCTCGACAGGCTAACTATGGCTACACCTTC
CASSPRQANYGYTF
>TRBJ2-5|TRBV5-5|14|.|.
TGTGCCAGCAGCACGGACTATTCACGGGAGACCCAGTACTTC
CASSTDYSRETQYF
>TRBJ1-1|TRBV18|16|TRBD1|.
TGTGCCAGCTCCCAACACGACAGGGATCTGGGCACTGAAGCTTTCTTT
CASSQHDRDLGTEAFF
>TRBJ2-7|TRBV9|13|.|.
TGTGCCAGCAGCGTAGGGGCCTCCTACGAGCAGTACTTC
CASSVGASYEQYF
>TRBJ1-6|TRBV9|12|TRBD1|.
TGTGCCAGCAGCGGACAGGGAGGACCCCTCCACTTT
CASSGQGGPLHF
>TRBJ2-3|TRBV2|15|.|.
TGTGCCAGCTGTGCGAAGGGGATGTCAGCAGATACGCAGTATTTT
CASCAKGMSADTQYF
>TRBJ1-5|TRBV27|16|.|.
TGTGCCAGCAGTTTACTCGGGGGGCTAAGCAATCAGCCCCAGCATTTT
CASSLLGGLSNQPQHF
>TRBJ2-3|TRBV4-2|16|TRBD2|.
TGTGCCAGCAGAAAACGGCTACTAGCGGGAACAGATACGCAGTATTTT
CASRKRLLAGTDTQYF
>TRBJ1-1|TRBV19|14|.|.
TGTGCCAGTAGTATTGGACAGAGGAACACTGAAGCTTTCTTT
CASSIGQRNTEAFF
>TRBJ2-2|TRBV24-1|14|TRBD1|.
TGTGCCACCAGTGACCGCAGGGGGATCGGGGAGCTGTTTTTT
CATSDRRGIGELFF
>TRBJ2-3|TRBV5-1|17|TRBD2|.
TGCGCCAGCAGCCGAGGACTAGCGGGGAGTTACACAGATACGCAGTATTTT
CASSRGLAGSYTDTQYF
>TRBJ2-5|TRBV10-1|13|TRBD2|.
TGCGCCAGCCCTAGCGGGGGGCCGGGGACCCAGTACTTC
CASPSGGPGTQYF
>TRBJ2-1|TRBV5-1|14|TRBD2|once
TGCGCCAGCAGAGCTAGCGGGAGTATAGATGAGCAGTTCTTC
CASRASGSIDEQFF
>TRBJ2-1|TRBV13|18|TRBD2|.
TGTGCCAGCAGCAAAAGACTAGCGGGCAGACCTTTTTACAATGAGCAGTTCTTC
CASSKRLAGRPFYNEQFF
>TRBJ1-5|TRBV28|13|.|.
TGTGCCAGCGCGGGGTCCGTCAATCAGCCCCAGCATTTT
CASAGSVNQPQHF
>TRBJ2-1|TRBV27|15|TRBD2|.
TGTGCCAGCAGTTTGTGGACTAGCGGGAGGAATGAGCAGTTCTTC
CASSLWTSGRNEQFF
>TRBJ1-2|TRBV7-8|14|.|.
TGTGCCAGCAGCTTAGTTAGCCAGGGGCATGGCTACACCTTC
CASSLVSQGHGYTF
>TRBJ2-7|TRBV19|14|.|.
TGTGCCAGTAGTATAGAGGTGGGCCCCTACGAGCAGTACTTC
CASSIEVGPYEQYF
>TRBJ2-1|TRBV18|15|.|.
TGTGCCAGCTCACCGTACAGGAGCTCCTACAATGAGCAGTTCTTC
CASSPYRSSYNEQFF
>TRBJ1-1|TRBV5-1|14|.|.
TGCGCCAGCAGCTTGAACCGAGGGTACACTGAAGCTTTCTTT
CASSLNRGYTEAFF
>TRBJ1-6|TRBV27|16|.|once
TGTGCCAGCAGTCCCAAGGGCAGGGTTTATAATTCACCCCTCCACTTT
CASSPKGRVYNSPLHF
>TRBJ1-1|TRBV10-1|13|.|.
TGCGCCAGCGCGACAGGAGGGAACACTGAAGCTTTCTTT
CASATGGNTEAFF
>TRBJ1-6|TRBV29-1|14|.|.
TGCAGCGTAAGCACGGGACTAGGGAATTCACCCCTCCACTTT
CSVSTGLGNSPLHF